A selection of T cell receptor beta chains follows, all from one sample in a study of patients and donors after allogeneic stem cell transplantation. TCRdb recomputed calls from the RT-PCR reads with MiXCR, one row per CDR3 protein. The sample records about 110,000 distinct CDR3 sequences, 35% being singletons. Sequencing used blood, either unsorted or a sorted T cell fraction (not recorded which). Receptors were obtained from a human donor who was either an allogeneic HSCT recipient or a stem cell or donor lymphocyte infusion donor (not recorded which). It is not recorded whose cells these are; they may come from a transplant donor. The CDR3 runs from the conserved cysteine through the conserved F or W. A D gene is named only where the DNA matches it firmly. Only part of the rows carry a size: once, few, many, or a class if the clone is expanded.

>TRBJ1-6|TRBV10-3|-|-
TGTGCCATCAGTGACGGAGGTCCCCTCCACTTT
CAISDGGPLHF
>TRBJ1-4|TRBV15|once|-
TGTGCCACCAGCATACGTAGTGGTGGTAATGAAAAACTGTTTTTT
CATSIRSGGNEKLFF
>TRBJ2-3|TRBV10-3|few|-
TGTGCCATCAGTGAGGAGGGCAGAACTAGCACAGATACGCAGTATTTT
CAISEEGRTSTDTQYF
>TRBJ1-5|TRBV24-1|-|-
TGTGCCACCAGTGATCGACAGGAGGACAATCAGCCCCAGCATTTT
CATSDRQEDNQPQHF
>TRBJ2-3|TRBV12-3/TRBV12-4|once|-
TGTGCCAGCAGTTTACCCTGGTTGTTCACAGATACGCAGTATTTT
CASSLPWLFTDTQYF
>TRBJ2-3|TRBV24-1|-|-
TGTGCCACCAGTGATTTGCCGCCAGCCACAGATACGCAGTATTTT
CATSDLPPATDTQYF
>TRBJ2-5|TRBV15|few|-
TGTGCCACCAGCACTACGAACCCTTGGATCCAGTACTTC
CATSTTNPWIQYF
>TRBJ1-3|TRBV7-2|-|-
TGTGCCAGCAGCTCCGGACAGGGAAACACCATATATTTT
CASSSGQGNTIYF
>TRBJ2-1|TRBV28|-|TRBD2
TGTGCCAGCAGAGACGACCAGCGGGAACTAGAGTTCTTC
CASRDDQRELEFF
>TRBJ2-1|TRBV12-3/TRBV12-4|few|-
TGTGCCAGCAGTTTGTTAGCCAATGAGCAGTTCTTC
CASSLLANEQFF
>TRBJ1-3|TRBV20-1|-|-
TGCAGTGCTAGACGGATTTCTGGAAACACCATATATTTT
CSARRISGNTIYF
>TRBJ2-3|TRBV7-2|many|-
TGTGCCAGCAGCCTCCGTTTTGGGGCAGATACGCAGTATTTT
CASSLRFGADTQYF
>TRBJ2-7|TRBV7-9|-|-
TGTGCCAGCAGCCTCCAGGGGACACCTTCCTACGAGCAGTACTTC
CASSLQGTPSYEQYF
>TRBJ2-1|TRBV29-1|few|-
TGCAGCGTTCGGGACCACCAATACAATGAGCAGTTCTTC
CSVRDHQYNEQFF
>TRBJ1-5|TRBV25-1|-|TRBD1
TGTGCCAGCAGTGACGACAGGGCCCTTCAGCCCCAGCATTTT
CASSDDRALQPQHF
>TRBJ2-3|TRBV6-5|few|-
TGTGCCAGCAGTTCAACTTTGTCTAGCTGGGATACGCAGTATTTT
CASSSTLSSWDTQYF
>TRBJ2-1|TRBV5-5|-|TRBD1
TGTGCCAGCAGATTGAAAACAGGGGCCTACAATGAGCAGTTCTTC
CASRLKTGAYNEQFF
>TRBJ1-4|TRBV6-6|few|-
TGTGCCAGCAGGTTTAATGAAAAACTGTTTTTT
CASRFNEKLFF
>TRBJ1-5|TRBV20-1|many|-
TGCAGTGCTAGAGGGGGAAATCAGCCCCAGCATTTT
CSARGGNQPQHF
>TRBJ2-3|TRBV15|-|-
TGTGCCACCAGCAAAGAAGATACGCAGTATTTT
CATSKEDTQYF
>TRBJ1-6|TRBV11-2|few|-
TGTGCCAGCAGCTTAGAAGGGGGATTCAATTCACCCCTCCACTTT
CASSLEGGFNSPLHF
>TRBJ2-7|TRBV12-3/TRBV12-4|-|-
TGTGCCAGCCAGTACAGGGAGAGCTACGAGCAGTACTTC
CASQYRESYEQYF
>TRBJ2-7|TRBV20-1|-|-
TGCAGTGCCACCAGGGTTTACTCGGGCGAGCAGTACTTC
CSATRVYSGEQYF
>TRBJ1-2|TRBV28|-|-
TGTGCCAGCAGTCCCTCCGTTAAAGATTTGAACTATGGCTACACCTTC
CASSPSVKDLNYGYTF
>TRBJ2-3|TRBV5-1|-|-
TGCGCCAGCAGCTTCGGTAGGACAGCGACACCCTCTAGCACAGATACGCAGTATTTT
CASSFGRTATPSSTDTQYF
>TRBJ2-7|TRBV3-1|few|TRBD2
TGTGCCAGCAGCCTTAGCGGGAGTGCCTACGAGCAGTACTTC
CASSLSGSAYEQYF
>TRBJ2-1|TRBV29-1|many|TRBD2
TGCAGCGTTGAGTTCTCTGGCGGGAGGGCATTTGAGCAGTTCTTC
CSVEFSGGRAFEQFF
>TRBJ1-4|TRBV7-9|few|-
TGTGCCAGCAACCCCCCGGGAGGGCAGAATGAAAAACTGTTTTTT
CASNPPGGQNEKLFF
>TRBJ2-7|TRBV10-3|few|-
TGTGCCATCAGTGACTCCTCTAACGAGCAGTACTTC
CAISDSSNEQYF
>TRBJ1-2|TRBV4-1|-|-
TGCGCCAGCAGCCCTCGTCCGGTTGGGGAGGGCTACACCTTC
CASSPRPVGEGYTF
>TRBJ1-4|TRBV6-2/TRBV6-3|-|-
TGTGCCAGCAGCCGCATCGGGGCAACTAATGAACAACTGTTTTTT
CASSRIGATNEQLFF
>TRBJ1-1|TRBV28|many|TRBD1
TGTGCCAGCAGTTTTACCCAGGGGGCCGCTTTCTTT
CASSFTQGAAFF
>TRBJ1-4|TRBV2|many|-
TGTGCCAGCGGCCGGTCGGGGGCAACTAATGAAAAACTGTTTTTT
CASGRSGATNEKLFF
>TRBJ1-2|TRBV7-2|few|TRBD1
TGTGCCAGCAGCTTAGGGGGACAGGTCGCTATCAGCTACACCTTC
CASSLGGQVAISYTF
>TRBJ1-2|TRBV5-1|-|-
TGCGCCAGCAGCTTCAGGGTGGTAGATGGCTACACCTTC
CASSFRVVDGYTF
>TRBJ1-3|TRBV20-1|few|-
TGCAGTGCTAGAAAAGACCGGAGCTCTGGAAACACCATATATTTT
CSARKDRSSGNTIYF
>TRBJ1-4|TRBV20-1|-|-
TGCAGTGCTCTCTACGCTAATGAAAAACTGTTTTTT
CSALYANEKLFF
>TRBJ1-2|TRBV20-1|-|-
TGCAGTGCTCCCAAGGACAGCTTCTATGGCTACACCTTC
CSAPKDSFYGYTF
>TRBJ1-4|TRBV7-2|-|-
TGTGCCAGCAGCTTAGTTAGGGACGGAAAAAATGAAAAACTGTTTTTT
CASSLVRDGKNEKLFF
>TRBJ2-7|TRBV15|-|TRBD2
TGTGCCACCAGCAGAAGGGAGGGGCATGGAGATTACGAGCAGTACTTC
CATSRREGHGDYEQYF
>TRBJ1-2|TRBV5-4|-|TRBD1
TGTGCCAGCAGCTTGGCGTCGGGACAGGGCTCGGGCTACACCTTC
CASSLASGQGSGYTF
>TRBJ2-3|TRBV10-3|-|-
TGTGCCATCAGTGAAAGCACAGATACGCAGTATTTT
CAISESTDTQYF
>TRBJ2-1|TRBV7-6|once|-
TGTGCCAGCAGCTTAGTAGAACCCAACAATGAGCAGTTCTTC
CASSLVEPNNEQFF
>TRBJ1-5|TRBV6-1|-|TRBD1
TGTGCCAGCAGGGACAGGGGGCACAATCAGCCCCAGCATTTT
CASRDRGHNQPQHF
>TRBJ1-4|TRBV15|few|TRBD1
TGTGCCACCAGCAGAGATCAGGGGGCAACTAATGAAAAACTGTTTTTT
CATSRDQGATNEKLFF
>TRBJ1-5|TRBV19|-|-
TGTGCCAGTATGGGAAGGTGGCAGCGCATTCAGCCCCAGCATTTT
CASMGRWQRIQPQHF